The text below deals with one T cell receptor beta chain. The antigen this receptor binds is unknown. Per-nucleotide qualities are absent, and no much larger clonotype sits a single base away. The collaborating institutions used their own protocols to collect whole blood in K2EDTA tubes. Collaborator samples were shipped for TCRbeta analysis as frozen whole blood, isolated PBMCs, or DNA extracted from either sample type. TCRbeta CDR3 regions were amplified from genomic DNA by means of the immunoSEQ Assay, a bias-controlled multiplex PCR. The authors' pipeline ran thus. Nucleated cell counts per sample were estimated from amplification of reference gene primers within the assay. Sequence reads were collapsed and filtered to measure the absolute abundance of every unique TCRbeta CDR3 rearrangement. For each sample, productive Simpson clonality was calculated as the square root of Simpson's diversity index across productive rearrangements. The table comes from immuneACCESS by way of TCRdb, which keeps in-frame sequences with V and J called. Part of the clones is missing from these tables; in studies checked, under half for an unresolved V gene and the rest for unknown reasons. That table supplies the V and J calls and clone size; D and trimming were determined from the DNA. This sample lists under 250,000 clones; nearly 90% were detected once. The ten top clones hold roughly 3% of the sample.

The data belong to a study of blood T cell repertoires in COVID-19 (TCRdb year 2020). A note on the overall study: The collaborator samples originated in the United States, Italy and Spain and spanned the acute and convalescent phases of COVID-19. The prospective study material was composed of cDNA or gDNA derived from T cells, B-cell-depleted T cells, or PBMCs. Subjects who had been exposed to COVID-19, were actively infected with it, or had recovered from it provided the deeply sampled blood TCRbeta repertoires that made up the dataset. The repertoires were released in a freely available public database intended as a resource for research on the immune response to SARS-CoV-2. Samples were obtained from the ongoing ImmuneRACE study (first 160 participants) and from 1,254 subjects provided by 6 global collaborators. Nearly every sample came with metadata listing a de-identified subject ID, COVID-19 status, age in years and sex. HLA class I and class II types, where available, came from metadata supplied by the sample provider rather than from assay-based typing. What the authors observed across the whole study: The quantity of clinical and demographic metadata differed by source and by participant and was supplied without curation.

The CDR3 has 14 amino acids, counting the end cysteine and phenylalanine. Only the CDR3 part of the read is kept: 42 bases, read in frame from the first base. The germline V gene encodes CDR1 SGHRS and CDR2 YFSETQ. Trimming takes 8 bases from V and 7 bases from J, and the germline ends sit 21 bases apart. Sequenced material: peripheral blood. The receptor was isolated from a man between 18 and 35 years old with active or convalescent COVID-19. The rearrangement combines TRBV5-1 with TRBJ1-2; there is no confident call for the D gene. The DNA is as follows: TGCGCCAGGCCGCCGGGTGAGGGAGGCTCTGGCTACACCTTC. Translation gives CARPPGEGGSGYTF.